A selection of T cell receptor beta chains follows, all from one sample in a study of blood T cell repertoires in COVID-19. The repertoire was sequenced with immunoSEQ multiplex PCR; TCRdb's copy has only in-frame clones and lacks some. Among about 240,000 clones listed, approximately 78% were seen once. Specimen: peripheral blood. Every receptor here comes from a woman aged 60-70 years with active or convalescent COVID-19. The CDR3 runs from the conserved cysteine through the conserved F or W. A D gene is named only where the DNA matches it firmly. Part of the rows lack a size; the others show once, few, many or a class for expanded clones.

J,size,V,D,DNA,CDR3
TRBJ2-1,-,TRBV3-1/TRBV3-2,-,TGTGCCAGCAGCCAAGATCATCGGTCTAGCTTTGAGCAGTTCTTC,CASSQDHRSSFEQFF
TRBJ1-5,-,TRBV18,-,TGTGCCAGCTCGCCGATAGAGACAGGCAGCAATCAGCCCCAGCATTTT,CASSPIETGSNQPQHF
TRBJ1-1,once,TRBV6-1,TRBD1,TGTGCCAGCACCGGACAGGGAAGAGCTTTCTTT,CASTGQGRAFF
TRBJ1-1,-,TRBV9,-,TGTGCCAGCAGCCCTGAAGGGGACACTGAAGCTTTCTTT,CASSPEGDTEAFF
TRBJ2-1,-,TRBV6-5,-,TGTGCCAGCAGGCGCTCCTACAATGAGCAGTTCTTC,CASRRSYNEQFF
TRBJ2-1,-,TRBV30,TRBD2,TGTGCCTGGAGACTAGCGGGGGGGGCCTGGTCGAGTGAGCAGTTCTTC,CAWRLAGGAWSSEQFF
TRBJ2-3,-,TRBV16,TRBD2,TGTGCCAGCAGCCAATCCCCTAAGGGACTACCGCGCGGGGATACGCAGTATTTT,CASSQSPKGLPRGDTQYF
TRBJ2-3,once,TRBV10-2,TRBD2,TGCGCCAGCAGAATAGCGGGGAACACAGATACGCAGTATTTT,CASRIAGNTDTQYF
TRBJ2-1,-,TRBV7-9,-,TGTGCCAGCAGCTTAGTAAGTACTACCGACAATGAGCAGTTCTTC,CASSLVSTTDNEQFF
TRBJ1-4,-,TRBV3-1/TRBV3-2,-,TGTGCCAGCAGCCAACAAGATCCAGTGTCCTATAGCCTCACATCAACTAATGAAAAACTGTTTTTT,CASSQQDPVSYSLTSTNEKLFF
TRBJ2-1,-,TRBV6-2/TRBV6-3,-,TGTGCCACCACCCCTATCCTAGAAGCCTACAATGAGCAGTTCTTC,CATTPILEAYNEQFF
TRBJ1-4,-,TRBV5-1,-,TGCGCCAGCAGCTACTCAGGCAGCAGTAATGAAAAACTGTTTTTT,CASSYSGSSNEKLFF
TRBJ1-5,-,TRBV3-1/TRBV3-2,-,TGTGCCAGCAGCCCCGGGGGTCAGCCCCAGCATTTT,CASSPGGQPQHF
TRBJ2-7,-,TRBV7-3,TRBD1,TGTGCCAGCAGCTTCGGGACAGGGGTCTCCTACGAGCAGTACTTC,CASSFGTGVSYEQYF
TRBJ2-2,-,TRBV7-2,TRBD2,TGTGCCAGCAGCCCTGGGGGAGGGGTTGCCGGGGAGCTGTTTTTT,CASSPGGGVAGELFF
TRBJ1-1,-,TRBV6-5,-,TGTGCCAGCAACGAATTGGGCTACACTGAAGCTTTCTTT,CASNELGYTEAFF
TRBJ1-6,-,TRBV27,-,TGTGCCAGCCGGGACACTTACCCTAATTCACCCCTCCACTTT,CASRDTYPNSPLHF
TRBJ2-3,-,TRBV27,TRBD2,TGTGCCAGCAGACCAGAGCGGGGGCCCTCCACAGATACGCAGTATTTT,CASRPERGPSTDTQYF
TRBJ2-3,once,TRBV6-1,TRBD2,TGTGCCAGCAGTGAACGGGGGGGCACAGATACGCAGTATTTT,CASSERGGTDTQYF
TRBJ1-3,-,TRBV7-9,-,TGTGCCAGCAGCTTAGGGAGATACGGGGACACCATATATTTT,CASSLGRYGDTIYF
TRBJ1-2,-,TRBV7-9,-,TGTGCCAGCAGCTTAGGATTCCCCAGGGCTAACTATGGCTACACCTTC,CASSLGFPRANYGYTF
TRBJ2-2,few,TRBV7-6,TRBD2,TGTGCCAGCAGCCTGAGATCGGGGGAGGGCACCGGGGAGCTGTTTTTT,CASSLRSGEGTGELFF
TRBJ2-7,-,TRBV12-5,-,TGTGCTAGTGGTTTTGCAGGGCCCGACCCCTACGAGCAGTACTTC,CASGFAGPDPYEQYF
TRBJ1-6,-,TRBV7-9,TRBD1,TGTGCCAGCAGTTCGAACCAACAGGGGTGGAATTCACCCCTCCACTTT,CASSSNQQGWNSPLHF
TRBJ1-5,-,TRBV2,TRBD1,TGTGCCAGCAGGGGGACAGGAGGGCGGCAGCCCCAGCATTTT,CASRGTGGRQPQHF
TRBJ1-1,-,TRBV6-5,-,TGTGCCAGCAGTAGGAGTAACACTGAAGCTTTCTTT,CASSRSNTEAFF
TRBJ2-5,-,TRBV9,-,TGTGCCAGCAGCGCGCCGGAGTACCAAGAGACCCAGTACTTC,CASSAPEYQETQYF
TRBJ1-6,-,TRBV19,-,TGTGCCAGTAGCGACAGGCCGAGCTCCTATAATTCACCCCTCCACTTT,CASSDRPSSYNSPLHF
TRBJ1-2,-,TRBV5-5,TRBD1,TGTGCCAGCAGCTTGGGGACAGGGGGCTATGGCTACACCTTC,CASSLGTGGYGYTF
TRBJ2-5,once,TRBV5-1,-,TGCGCCAGCAGCCCGGGTCAGCCCCAAGAGACCCAGTACTTC,CASSPGQPQETQYF
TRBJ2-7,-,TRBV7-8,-,TGTGCCAGCAGCTTATCAGGGGGGTACGAGCAGTACTTC,CASSLSGGYEQYF
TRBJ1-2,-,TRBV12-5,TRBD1,TGTGCTAGTGGTTTGGAAACAGGGGAATGGCTCTACTATGGCTACACCTTC,CASGLETGEWLYYGYTF
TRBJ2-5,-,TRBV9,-,TGTGCCAGCAGCGTAGATCGGGGTTGGGAGACCCAGTACTTC,CASSVDRGWETQYF
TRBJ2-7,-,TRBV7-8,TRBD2,TGTGCCAGCAGCCCGACTAGCGGGGGACCCTACGAGCAGTACTTC,CASSPTSGGPYEQYF
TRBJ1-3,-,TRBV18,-,TGTGCCAGCTCAAAGGATCACTACTCTGGAAACACCATATATTTT,CASSKDHYSGNTIYF
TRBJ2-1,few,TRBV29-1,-,TGCAGCGTTGTTCCGCTAGCTGCCTACAATGAGCAGTTCTTC,CSVVPLAAYNEQFF
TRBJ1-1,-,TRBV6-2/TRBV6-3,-,TGTGCCAGCAGCCATAGACTAGGTGTGAGCACTGAAGCTTTCTTT,CASSHRLGVSTEAFF
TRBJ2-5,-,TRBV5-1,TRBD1,TGCGCCAGCAGCTCGGGACAGCTAGAGACCCAGTACTTC,CASSSGQLETQYF
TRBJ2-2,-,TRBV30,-,TGTGCCTGGAGTGTAGGCCAGACTACCGGGGAGCTGTTTTTT,CAWSVGQTTGELFF
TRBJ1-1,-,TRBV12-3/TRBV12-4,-,TGTGCCAGCAGTTTCGGGATATCTGAAGCTTTCTTT,CASSFGISEAFF
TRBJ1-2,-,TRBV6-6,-,TGTGCCAGCAGTTACCTATTGACAGATAACGCCTATGGCTACACCTTC,CASSYLLTDNAYGYTF
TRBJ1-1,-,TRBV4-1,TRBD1,TGCGCCAGCAGCCATTTCTGGGTTCCAGGGGGCGTTGGTGGGCGGGACACTGAAGCTTTCTTT,CASSHFWVPGGVGGRDTEAFF
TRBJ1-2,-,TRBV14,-,TGTGCCAGCAGCCAAAAGGCAGGGGACTATGGCTACACCTTC,CASSQKAGDYGYTF
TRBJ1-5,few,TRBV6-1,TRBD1,TGTGCCAGCAGTGAAGAGGTTTACAGGGGTAATCAGCCCCAGCATTTT,CASSEEVYRGNQPQHF
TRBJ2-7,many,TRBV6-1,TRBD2,TGTGCCAGCAGTGAAGCCGGGGGGGCGCAAGAGCAGTACTTC,CASSEAGGAQEQYF
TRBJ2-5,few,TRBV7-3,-,TGTGCCAGCAGCCGGGACTTCTCAGAGACCCAGTACTTC,CASSRDFSETQYF
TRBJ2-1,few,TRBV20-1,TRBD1,TGCAGTGCTAGTATTACGGGACAGCCCTACAATGAGCAGTTCTTC,CSASITGQPYNEQFF
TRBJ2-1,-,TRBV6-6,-,TGTGCCAGCAGTTACTCGCAGGGGGGCAATGAGCAGTTCTTC,CASSYSQGGNEQFF
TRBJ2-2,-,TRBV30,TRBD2,TGTGCCTGGACTGGACTAGCGGGCACCGGGGAGCTGTTTTTT,CAWTGLAGTGELFF
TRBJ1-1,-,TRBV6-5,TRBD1,TGTGCCAGCAGACCCCGACAGGGAGTGAACACTGAAGCTTTCTTT,CASRPRQGVNTEAFF
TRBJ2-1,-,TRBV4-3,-,TGCGCCAGCAGCCAAGCCGGGAGCTCCTACAATGAGCAGTTCTTC,CASSQAGSSYNEQFF
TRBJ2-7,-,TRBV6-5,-,TGTGCCAGCAGTTCTCGACTGGTATACGAGCAGTACTTC,CASSSRLVYEQYF
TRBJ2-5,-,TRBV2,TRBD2,TGTGCCAGCAGAAAACAGGAGACTAGCGTCGAGACCCAGTACTTC,CASRKQETSVETQYF
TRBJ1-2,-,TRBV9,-,TGTGCCAGCAGCGTAGGCTCCAAGTGGACGGGAGGCTACACCTTC,CASSVGSKWTGGYTF
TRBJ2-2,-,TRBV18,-,TGTGCCAGCCCCCTAATAACCGGGGAGCTGTTTTTT,CASPLITGELFF
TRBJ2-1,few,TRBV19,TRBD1,TGTGCCAGTACCCCATATGGACAGGGGGCCCACAATGAGCAGTTCTTC,CASTPYGQGAHNEQFF
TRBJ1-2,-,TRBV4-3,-,TGCGCCAGCAGCCAAGAGTCGACAGGTCCATATGGCTACACCTTC,CASSQESTGPYGYTF
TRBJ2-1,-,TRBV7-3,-,TGTGCCAGCAGCTTTTACGGTAACTACAATGAGCAGTTCTTC,CASSFYGNYNEQFF